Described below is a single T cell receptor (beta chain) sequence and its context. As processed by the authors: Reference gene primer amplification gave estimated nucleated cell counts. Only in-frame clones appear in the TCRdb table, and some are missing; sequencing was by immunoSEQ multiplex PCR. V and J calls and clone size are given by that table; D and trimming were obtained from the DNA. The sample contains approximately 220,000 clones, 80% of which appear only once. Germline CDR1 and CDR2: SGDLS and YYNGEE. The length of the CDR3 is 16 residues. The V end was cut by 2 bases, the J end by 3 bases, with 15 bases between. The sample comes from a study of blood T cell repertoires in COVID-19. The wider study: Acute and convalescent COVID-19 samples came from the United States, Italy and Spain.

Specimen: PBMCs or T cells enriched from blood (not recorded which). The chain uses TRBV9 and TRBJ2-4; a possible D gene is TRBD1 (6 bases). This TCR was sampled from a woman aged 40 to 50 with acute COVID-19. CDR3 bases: TGTGCCAGCAGCGTTTCAGGGGTTGTTGGCAAAAACATTCAGTACTTC. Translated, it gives CASSVSGVVGKNIQYF.